The next 23 T cell receptor beta chains were all read from a single sample in a study of naive and memory T cell subsets. TCR cDNA received a 3' ligated oligonucleotide that carried a UMI. The SP2 primer and nested alpha and beta constant region primers amplified ligated cDNA in four rounds. TCRdb reprocessed the UMI-ligation and nested PCR reads via MiXCR and lists one record per CDR3 protein. The repertoire has 25,000 to 30,000 distinct CDR3 sequences, roughly 5.2% of them found once; the top ten carry under 8%. The sample was blood. The source of these receptors is an adult in good health.

Many counts were recorded for this clonotype. The chain links TRBV2 to TRBJ2-7; D not resolved. CDR1 is SNHLY, CDR2 FYNNEI, per germline. The germline V and J ends were trimmed by 3 bases and 2 bases, with 8 bases remaining between them. The CDR3 is 13 residues long. CDR3 region: CASSDTVPYEQYF. DNA for the CDR3: TGTGCCAGCAGTGACACGGTCCCCTACGAGCAGTACTTC.

This rearrangement joins TRBV27 to TRBJ2-4; D is uncertain. The germline V gene encodes CDR1 MNHEY and CDR2 SMNVEV (reference sequence). This CDR3 is built from 14 residues. Deletions cut 9 bases from V and 0 bases from J, with 12 bases between. This chain's CDR3 is CASRSPLAKNIQYF. The CDR3, as DNA: TGTGCCAGTCGGTCTCCCCTAGCCAAAAACATTCAGTACTTC.

The V call is TRBV12-3 or TRBV12-4, the J call TRBJ1-2; D possibly corresponds to TRBD1 (5 bases). The CDR3 length is 15 residues. V was trimmed by 6 bases and J by 3 bases, leaving 17 bases between them. CDR3 nucleotide sequence: TGTGCCAGCAGCCCCCGTTTGGGGCCTGACTATGGCTACACCTTC. It codes for CASSPRLGPDYGYTF.

This clonotype was seen ten or more times. This rearrangement joins TRBV11-2 to TRBJ2-1; TRBD2 matches 12 bases. The V gene end was trimmed by 5 bases and the J gene end by 4 bases; junction bases not matched to a gene: 3. Looked up from germline, CDR1 is SGHAT and CDR2 is FQNNGV. This CDR3 contains 15 residues. CDR3 bases: TGTGCCAGCAGCCAAGGACTAGCGGGGTACAATGAGCAGTTCTTC. Its translation: CASSQGLAGYNEQFF.

Note on this clonotype: This may stem from a read error, because a much larger clone lies one nucleotide away. V is TRBV27 and J is TRBJ2-2; 9 bases fit TRBD2. V was clipped by 2 bases and J by 3 bases; unmatched bases: 7. The germline gives CDR1 MNHEY, CDR2 SMNVEV (reference sequence). There are 17 residues in the CDR3. Here the CDR3 reads CASSLNSGRRDTGELFF. The CDR3 DNA is TGTGCCAGCAGTTTAAATAGCGGGAGACGCGACACCGGGGAGCTGTTTTTT.

This clonotype appeared many times. The V and J genes are TRBV29-1 and TRBJ2-2; D not resolved. The germline CDR1 and CDR2 sequences are SQVTM and ANQGSEA. Trimming took 5 bases from V and 2 from J, leaving 9 bases between them. The CDR3 is 13 residues long. The CDR3 DNA reads as TGCAGCGTTTCCCCGAGAAACACCGGGGAGCTGTTTTTT. Its translation: CSVSPRNTGELFF.

This clonotype was recorded many times. The chain has TRBV29-1 and TRBJ2-5, with 10 bases lining up with TRBD2. Trimming at V came to 6 bases and at J to 3 bases, leaving 10 bases not matched to a gene. The CDR3 is 15 amino acids. Germline V lookup: CDR1 SQVTM, CDR2 ANQGSEA. Here the CDR3 reads CSVDGLAEKEETQYF. CDR3 DNA sequence: TGCAGCGTGGATGGACTAGCGGAGAAAGAAGAGACCCAGTACTTC.

This clonotype has a count of ten or more. The genes are TRBV6-5 and TRBJ2-1, with TRBD2 as a possible D gene (5 bases). V gave up 2 bases and J gave up 4 bases, with 12 bases separating them. Germline-derived CDR1 and CDR2 are MNHEY and SVGAGI. The CDR3 length is 15 residues. CDR3 coding DNA: TGTGCCAGCAGTTACCAAGCGGCGTTATACAATGAGCAGTTCTTC. This codes for CASSYQAALYNEQFF.

There are many counts of this clonotype. The CDR3 nucleotides read TGTGCCAGCAGCTCAAGGGACAGCTGGTTGACGAGCCGGGGTGGCTACACCTTC. Translation gives CASSSRDSWLTSRGGYTF. The chain recombines TRBV11-2 with TRBJ1-2, with 7 bases aligning to TRBD1. The J segment lost 7 bases and the V segment lost 4 bases, leaving 21 bases of the junction unmatched. Germline V lookup: CDR1 SGHAT, CDR2 FQNNGV. This CDR3 has 18 amino acids. Full variable domain (missing parts from reference TRBV11-2 and TRBJ1-2): EAGVAQSPRYKIIEKRQSVAFWCNPISGHATLYWYQQILGQGPKLLIQFQNNGVVDDSQLPKDRFSAERLKGVDSTLKIQPAKLEDSAVYLCASSSRDSWLTSRGGYTFGSGTRLTVV.

The V gene is TRBV5-1, the J gene TRBJ1-1, with D perhaps TRBD1 (5 bases). Germline-derived CDR1 and CDR2 are SGHRS and YFSETQ. V was pared by 8 bases and J by 1 base, with 18 bases between. The CDR3 totals 15 residues. CDR3 coding DNA: TGCGCCAGTCGACAGATACCCGACAGGAACACTGAAGCTTTCTTT. Protein sequence: CASRQIPDRNTEAFF.

This clonotype came up a few times. CDR3 DNA sequence: TGCGCCAGACGGGGGGACGAGCAGTACTTC. This codes for CARRGDEQYF. This chain joins TRBV23-1 and TRBJ2-7; TRBD2 matches at 7 bases. TRBV23-1 is an open reading frame whose function is uncertain. The CDR3 is 10 amino acids. The junction had 1 base not matched to a gene; V was cut back by 9 bases and J by 5 bases.

CDR3 in DNA: TGCAGCGTTGAAGATTATTCGGCCACCGGGGAGCTGTTTTTT. Amino acids: CSVEDYSATGELFF. The gene calls are TRBV29-1 and TRBJ2-2, with no clear D. Deletions cut 0 bases from V and 4 bases from J, with 9 bases between. Germline-derived CDR1 and CDR2 are SQVTM and ANQGSEA. The CDR3 is 14 amino acids.

This clonotype occurred many times. The chain employs TRBV3-1 and TRBJ1-6, with D uncertain. Deletions cut 0 bases from V and 9 bases from J, with 9 bases between. The CDR3 spans 14 residues. Germline lookup yields CDR1 LGHDT and CDR2 YNNKEL (reference sequence). The CDR3 sequence is CASSQDRGTSPLHF. The DNA for the CDR3 is TGTGCCAGCAGCCAAGACCGGGGAACTTCACCCCTCCACTTT.

The chain recombines TRBV28 with TRBJ1-2; D possibly corresponds to TRBD1 (5 bases). This CDR3 spans 13 amino acids. The germline CDR1 and CDR2 sequences are MDHEN and SYDVKM. V dropped 5 bases and J dropped 7 bases, with 14 bases sitting between them. CDR3 sequence reads: CASSPPDIGGYTF. In DNA, the CDR3 is TGTGCCAGCAGTCCCCCGGACATAGGTGGCTACACCTTC.

This clonotype occurred many times. CDR3: CASSAGTGIYNEQFF. CDR3 DNA: TGTGCCAGCAGTGCCGGGACAGGGATTTACAATGAGCAGTTCTTC. This chain links TRBV6-4 with TRBJ2-1; TRBD1 matches 9 bases. The length of the CDR3 is 15 residues. Germline V CDR1 and CDR2: MRHNA, SNTAGT. V shed 4 bases and J 4 bases; nucleotides not matched to a gene: 5.

About this clonotype itself: This clone may be a read error of a much larger clone one base away. It is likely a read error, because the conserved phenylalanine at the end of the CDR3 is missing. V gene TRBV4-1 combines with J gene TRBJ2-7; TRBD1 might be the D (5 bases). V lost 1 base, J lost 2 bases, and 9 bases lay in between. The CDR3 loop spans 14 amino acids. Germline V lookup: CDR1 MGHRA, CDR2 YSYEKL. The CDR3 loop reads CASSQGQRTYEQYS. DNA of the CDR3: TGCGCCAGCAGCCAAGGACAGAGAACCTACGAGCAGTACTCC.

This clonotype was detected ten times or more. The chain combines TRBV19 with TRBJ1-1; maybe TRBD1 (6 bases). The V end lost 3 bases, the J end lost 4 bases, and 9 bases lay between the germline ends. The length of the CDR3 is 13 residues. Germline CDR1 and CDR2: LNHDA and SQIVND (reference sequence). As DNA, the CDR3 is TGTGCCAGTAGTATTGGGGGCGTCACTGAAGCTTTCTTT. Translated: CASSIGGVTEAFF.

V usage is TRBV4-2 and J usage is TRBJ1-2, with D perhaps TRBD1 (5 bases). Looked up from germline, CDR1 is LGHNA and CDR2 is YNFKEQ. Trimming left V 4 bases short and J 6 bases short, with 18 bases between. This CDR3 comprises 15 residues. Here the CDR3 DNA reads TGTGCCAGCAGCCTCCCGGGGTTCGGGGCCGATGGCTACACCTTC. Encoded protein: CASSLPGFGADGYTF.

This clonotype ranks as medium-sized. This chain joins TRBV29-1 and TRBJ1-1; D is unresolved. Germline V gene data show CDR1 as SQVTM and CDR2 as ANQGSEA. The V end lost 7 bases, the J end lost 2 bases, and 20 bases lay between the germline ends. CDR3 length: 15 amino acids. In DNA, the CDR3 is TGCAGCGGCAATCCCATCCTGACGAACAACACTGAAGCTTTCTTT. This encodes CSGNPILTNNTEAFF.

This clonotype showed up many times. J is TRBJ2-1 and V is TRBV7-2, with 9 bases fitting TRBD2. V dropped 8 bases and J dropped 6; count of bases not matched to a gene: 11. The CDR3 is 15 amino acids. Germline CDR1 and CDR2: SGHTA and FQGNSA. The CDR3 DNA reads as TGTGCCAGCGGACGTAGCGGGAGAGGGGCCAATGAGCAGTTCTTC. Translating it yields CASGRSGRGANEQFF.

This clonotype showed up many times. This CDR3 is CSVAPLAKNIQYF. The CDR3 DNA reads TGCAGCGTTGCCCCGCTAGCCAAAAACATTCAGTACTTC. The chain joins TRBV29-1 to TRBJ2-4, with D unclear. From germline, CDR1 is SQVTM and CDR2 ANQGSEA. Trimming stripped 4 bases from V and 0 bases from J, with 7 bases between. The CDR3 sequence is 13 residues long.

This clonotype was picked up many times. The gene calls are TRBV6-2 or TRBV6-3 and TRBJ2-7; 10 nucleotides agree with TRBD2. The CDR3 spans 15 residues. Germline CDR1 MNHEY, CDR2 SVGEGT. V dropped 0 bases and J dropped 4; count of bases not matched to a gene: 3. The CDR3, as DNA: TGTGCCAGCAGTTACTCTAGCGGGAGGTGGTACGAGCAGTACTTC. Amino acids: CASSYSSGRWYEQYF.

In its sample, this clonotype was seen many times. V usage is TRBV27 and J usage is TRBJ1-2; 8 bases fit TRBD1. V lost 6 bases to trimming and J lost 8 bases; unmatched junction nucleotides: 11. Germline CDR1 is MNHEY and CDR2 is SMNVEV (reference sequence). The CDR3 loop spans 14 amino acids. The CDR3 DNA sequence: TGTGCCAGCAGAAGGACAGGGAGAGTGAGCGGCTACACCTTC. It encodes CASRRTGRVSGYTF.